The entry below gives a single T cell receptor beta chain sequence along with its context. What it binds is not known. Profiling relied on immunoSEQ multiplex PCR, and the TCRdb table lists in-frame clones only, not all of them. This repertoire shows over 100,000 clones, about nine tenths found once; its top ten account for 5% to 5.5%. The sample comes from a study of T cell responses to AZD1222 COVID-19 vaccine. Study observations and caveats: Females outnumbered males among donors, who were mostly white British; clonal diversity was possibly underestimated.

The CDR3 loop spans 16 amino acids. Per germline, CDR1 SGHVS and CDR2 FQNEAQ. V was trimmed by 2 bases and J by 4 bases, leaving 18 bases between them. The J gene is TRBJ2-7, the V gene TRBV7-8; D perhaps matches TRBD1 (7 bases). The sequence derives from an adult in good health. The starting material was peripheral blood, obtained on day 0 of AZD1222 vaccination. The CDR3 coding sequence is TGTGCCAGCAGCTTACAAGAAAGGCAGGGGGGTTACGAGCAGTACTTC. It codes for CASSLQERQGGYEQYF.